Following are 15 T cell receptor beta chains from one sample sequenced in a study of T cell responses to AZD1222 COVID-19 vaccine. The table came from immunoSEQ multiplex PCR; TCRdb's copy has only in-frame clones and leaves some out. The data hold 85,000 to 130,000 clones, with about 89% observed a single time. Here the sequenced sample was peripheral blood, taken on day 0 of AZD1222 vaccination. The receptors come from an adult in good health.

V gene TRBV19 combines with J gene TRBJ1-1; weak D call: TRBD1 (5 bases). The CDR3 runs to 14 residues. V lost 5 bases and J 12 bases, leaving 22 bases between the germline ends. Germline V gene lookup returns CDR1 LNHDA and CDR2 SQIVND (reference sequence). CDR3: CASSRRGGARESFF. Written as DNA, the CDR3 is TGTGCCAGTAGTCGTAGAGGAGGGGCGCGCGAATCTTTCTTT.

The chain links TRBV5-1 to TRBJ2-1; D ambiguous. Germline V gene data show CDR1 as SGHRS and CDR2 as YFSETQ. CDR3 length: 13 amino acids. The ends were cut back, 2 bases at V and 8 bases at J, with 11 bases in the middle. As DNA, the CDR3 is TGCGCCAGCAGCTTCCCGAGATCGGATGAGCAGTTCTTC. It is translated as CASSFPRSDEQFF.

J is TRBJ2-1 and V is TRBV7-2; no reliable D call. The CDR3 length is 15 residues. Germline V gene sequence: CDR1 SGHTA, CDR2 FQGNSA. Trimming left V 1 base short and J 4 bases short, with 11 bases between. The CDR3 DNA reads TGTGCCAGCAGCTTAGAGTTAGGCCGTTACAATGAGCAGTTCTTC. Protein product: CASSLELGRYNEQFF.

V gene TRBV28 combines with J gene TRBJ1-5; D possibly corresponds to TRBD1 (6 bases). V lost 5 bases, J lost 2 bases, and 13 bases lay in between. CDR1 MDHEN and CDR2 SYDVKM come from the germline V gene. This CDR3 has 15 residues. In DNA, the CDR3 is TGTGCCAGCAGTCAAGGGGGTGCGGGCAATCAGCCCCAGCATTTT. It encodes CASSQGGAGNQPQHF.

The CDR3 DNA reads as TGTGCCACCAGCAGAGATCTTGGGGACACTGAAGCTTTCTTT. It translates to CATSRDLGDTEAFF. V usage is TRBV15 and J usage is TRBJ1-1; no clear D. This CDR3 spans 14 amino acids. Germline loops: CDR1 LNHNV, CDR2 YYDKDF (reference sequence). Trimming took off 0 bases at V and 3 bases at J, with 8 bases between the two ends.

The chain combines TRBV27 with TRBJ2-1; a weak D match, TRBD2 (5 bases). This CDR3 is built from 15 residues. Trimming pared 4 bases from V and 1 base from J, leaving 11 bases between. The V gene's germline CDR1 is MNHEY and CDR2 SMNVEV (reference sequence). CDR3 region: CASSSTTSSYNEQFF. As DNA, the CDR3 is TGTGCCAGCAGTTCGACTACCTCGTCCTACAATGAGCAGTTCTTC.

Only a few counts were recorded for this clone. This chain joins TRBV4-2 and TRBJ1-3; D ambiguous. Germline V gene lookup returns CDR1 LGHNA and CDR2 YNFKEQ. The V and J ends lost 3 bases and 0 bases respectively, with 9 bases between them. This CDR3 has 15 residues. The CDR3 loop reads CASSQQRNSGNTIYF. The CDR3 bases are TGTGCCAGCAGCCAGCAAAGGAACTCTGGAAACACCATATATTTT.

V is TRBV14 and J is TRBJ2-5, with D possibly being TRBD2 (6 bases). V dropped 1 base and J dropped 7 bases, with 19 bases sitting between them. This CDR3 has 16 amino acids. Germline values: CDR1 SGHDN, CDR2 FVKESK. CDR3 sequence: CASSQGAGRWGVTQYF. The DNA of the CDR3 is TGTGCCAGCAGCCAAGGGGCCGGACGGTGGGGGGTGACCCAGTACTTC.

The chain joins TRBV6-5 to TRBJ2-7, with D unresolved. The V end lost 5 bases, the J end lost 0 bases, and 11 bases lay between the germline ends. The CDR3 is 14 residues long. CDR1 and CDR2 (germline): MNHEY, SVGAGI. The DNA of the CDR3 is TGTGCCAGCAGTCTAGTTCTCAACTCCTACGAGCAGTACTTC. Amino acids: CASSLVLNSYEQYF.

This clone was counted a single time. J is TRBJ2-2 and V is TRBV7-9; the D call may be TRBD1 or TRBD2 (5 bases each). Per the germline V gene, CDR1 is SEHNR and CDR2 is FQNEAQ (reference sequence). Trimming removed 1 base from V and 6 bases from J, with 9 bases in between. The CDR3 has 14 amino acids. The CDR3 sequence: CASSLGGKAGELFF. As DNA, the CDR3 is TGTGCCAGCAGCTTAGGGGGGAAGGCCGGGGAGCTGTTTTTT.

The chain carries TRBV5-6 and TRBJ2-3; TRBD2 agrees at 7 bases. The CDR3 runs to 15 residues. Germline-derived CDR1 and CDR2 are SGHDT and YYEEEE. Germline trimming cut 0 bases from V and 2 bases from J; bases unmatched to any gene: 3. CDR3 nucleotides: TGTGCCAGCAGCTTGGGGGAGGGACCCACAGATACGCAGTATTTT. It specifies CASSLGEGPTDTQYF.

This clone was seen only a few times. The CDR3 sequence is CASSLRTSGIEQYF. The CDR3 DNA reads TGTGCCAGTAGTCTGCGGACATCGGGCATCGAGCAGTACTTC. The chain employs TRBV19 and TRBJ2-7, with D tentatively TRBD1 (5 bases). The CDR3 runs 14 residues. Germline values: CDR1 LNHDA, CDR2 SQIVND (reference sequence). Deletions cut 5 bases from V and 6 bases from J, with 17 bases between.

The chain employs TRBV18 and TRBJ1-4; 8 nucleotides line up with TRBD1. The CDR3 covers 14 residues. V was pared by 3 bases and J by 7 bases, with 4 bases of the junction left unmatched. Germline V gives CDR1 KGHSH, CDR2 LQKENI. The CDR3 spells CASSPKTGVEKLFF. The DNA of the CDR3 is TGTGCCAGCTCACCTAAGACAGGGGTTGAAAAACTGTTTTTT.

The J gene is TRBJ2-3, the V gene TRBV9; 7 nucleotides line up with TRBD1. Germline trimming cut 2 bases from V and 2 bases from J; bases unmatched to any gene: 5. CDR1 and CDR2 (germline): SGDLS, YYNGEE. The CDR3 is 15 amino acids. This CDR3 is CASSVEGAITDTQYF. In DNA form, the CDR3 reads TGTGCCAGCAGCGTCGAGGGGGCAATCACAGATACGCAGTATTTT.

This chain links TRBV9 with TRBJ1-5, with a possible D match to TRBD1 (5 bases). The V gene's germline CDR1 is SGDLS and CDR2 YYNGEE. Trimming removed 2 bases at V and 1 base at J, with 7 bases between. CDR3 length: 14 residues. The DNA for the CDR3 is TGTGCCAGCAGCGTCGGGACGAGCAATCAGCCCCAGCATTTT. Protein sequence: CASSVGTSNQPQHF.